A single sample is the source of the 27 T cell receptor beta chains below, sequenced in a study of Tregs in tolerant kidney transplant recipients. Mixed chimerism was transient after nonmyeloablative marrow transplants from related graft donors. The repertoire was sequenced with immunoSEQ multiplex PCR; TCRdb's copy has only in-frame clones and lacks some. The table records about 100,000 clones, 80% to 95% of them present only once. The material sequenced was CD4+ T cells from blood (PBMCs), taken 12 months after the transplant. These receptors all stem from a human patient who received a combined kidney and bone marrow transplant. A share of the T cells may be of graft donor origin.

This chain links TRBV5-1 with TRBJ2-2; D unresolved. Trimming stripped 3 bases from V and 5 bases from J, with 14 bases between. The germline CDR1 and CDR2 sequences are SGHRS and YFSETQ. CDR3 size: 15 residues. The CDR3 spells CASSYYPSWTGELFF. CDR3 DNA sequence: TGCGCCAGCAGCTACTACCCCTCTTGGACCGGGGAGCTGTTTTTT.

This chain joins TRBV11-1 and TRBJ2-2, with 8 bases matching TRBD2. Germline CDR1 SGHAT, CDR2 FQDESV (reference sequence). J was trimmed by 3 bases and V by 3 bases; bases with no gene match: 6. The CDR3 consists of 16 residues. CDR3: CASSFIAGTDTGELFF. In DNA, the CDR3 is TGTGCCAGCAGCTTCATAGCGGGGACGGACACCGGGGAGCTGTTTTTT.

The chain recombines TRBV21-1 with TRBJ2-7; the table's D call, TRBD1, was not checked against the DNA. TRBV21-1 is a documented pseudogene. The CDR3 runs 15 residues. The CDR3 nucleotides are TGTGCCAGCAGCAACACCGGGACAAACTCCTACGAGCAGTACTTC. Residues: CASSNTGTNSYEQYF.

This sequence joins TRBV7-2 and TRBJ1-1, with D perhaps matching TRBD1 (6 bases). The CDR3 spans 14 residues. V was clipped by 3 bases and J by 2 bases, with 10 bases between them. Germline loops: CDR1 SGHTA, CDR2 FQGNSA. CDR3 coding DNA: TGTGCCAGCAGCTTCAACAGGGTAAACACTGAAGCTTTCTTT. Encoded protein: CASSFNRVNTEAFF. Full variable domain (remainder filled in from reference TRBV7-2 and TRBJ1-1): GAGVSQSPSNKVTEKGKDVELRCDPISGHTALYWYRQSLGQGLEFLIYFQGNSAPDKSGLPSDRFSAERTGGSVSTLTIQRTQQEDSAVYLCASSFNRVNTEAFFGQGTRLTVV.

The chain uses TRBV9 and TRBJ1-1, with unresolved D. CDR3 length equals 13 residues. V lost 2 bases and J lost 3, with 8 bases in between. The germline CDR1 and CDR2 sequences are SGDLS and YYNGEE. As DNA, the CDR3 is TGTGCCAGCAGCGTTGAGGGTGACACTGAAGCTTTCTTT. Amino acid sequence: CASSVEGDTEAFF.

The genes are TRBV11-2 and TRBJ1-2; D possibly corresponds to TRBD1 (5 bases). Germline V gene lookup returns CDR1 SGHAT and CDR2 FQNNGV. V was pared by 5 bases and J by 2 bases, with 12 bases between. The CDR3 runs to 14 residues. The CDR3 bases are TGTGCCAGCAGCCGAACCGGGGGGAACTATGGCTACACCTTC. Protein product: CASSRTGGNYGYTF.

The V call is TRBV19, the J call TRBJ1-5, with D uncertain. The germline V gene has CDR1 LNHDA and CDR2 SQIVND (reference sequence). The CDR3 totals 15 residues. V shed 3 bases and J shed 0 bases, with 9 bases lying between them. CDR3 coding DNA: TGTGCCAGTAGTATCCCTGGCCATAGCAATCAGCCCCAGCATTTT. This translates into CASSIPGHSNQPQHF.

The chain joins TRBV7-8 to TRBJ1-4; D may be TRBD1 (6 bases). The CDR3 contains 15 residues. Germline-derived CDR1 and CDR2 are SGHVS and FQNEAQ. V lost 1 base and J 9 bases, leaving 15 bases between the germline ends. CDR3 DNA sequence: TGTGCCAGCAGCTTAGACAGGGATATTTTCAAAAAACTGTTTTTT. Protein sequence: CASSLDRDIFKKLFF.

The chain joins TRBV19 to TRBJ2-5; TRBD1 agrees at 9 bases. Germline V gene sequence: CDR1 LNHDA, CDR2 SQIVND (reference sequence). J lost 5 bases, V lost 5 bases, and 9 bases had no gene match. CDR3 length equals 15 residues. The CDR3 sequence is CASSGGQGSKETQYF. The DNA of the CDR3 is TGTGCCAGTAGTGGGGGACAGGGCTCGAAGGAGACCCAGTACTTC. Filled out from reference TRBV19 and TRBJ2-5, the complete variable domain reads DGGITQSPKYLFRKEGQNVTLSCEQNLNHDAMYWYRQDPGQGLRLIYYSQIVNDFQKGDIAEGYSVSREKKESFPLTVTSAQKNPTAFYLCASSGGQGSKETQYFGPGTRLLVL.

This clone came up once. The rearrangement uses TRBV29-1 and TRBJ2-7; D perhaps matches TRBD1 (5 bases). The CDR3 is made up of 12 amino acids. Trimming removed 4 bases at V and 3 bases at J, with 10 bases between. Germline CDR1 SQVTM, CDR2 ANQGSEA. CDR3 protein: CSVVGQGYEQYF. CDR3 in DNA: TGCAGCGTTGTTGGGCAGGGCTACGAGCAGTACTTC.

This sequence joins TRBV18 and TRBJ2-7; TRBD2 matches 8 bases. V lost 6 bases, J lost 0 bases, and 10 bases stayed unmatched. This CDR3 has 16 amino acids. Germline CDR1 KGHSH, CDR2 LQKENI. The CDR3 coding sequence is TGTGCCAGCTCTCCAAGTGGCGGGAGGTACTCCTACGAGCAGTACTTC. Its protein is CASSPSGGRYSYEQYF.

This clone was seen only once. The chain couples TRBV7-2 to TRBJ2-1; 11 nucleotides align to TRBD2. Losses at the gene ends were 1 base for V and 8 bases for J; bases not matched to a gene: 4. This CDR3 is built from 15 residues. The germline V gene encodes CDR1 SGHTA and CDR2 FQGNSA. The CDR3 spells CASSLVLAGEDEQFF. The CDR3 DNA reads as TGTGCCAGCAGCTTAGTACTAGCGGGAGAGGATGAGCAGTTCTTC.

The J gene is TRBJ2-2, the V gene TRBV15, with TRBD1 matching 11 bases. The germline gives CDR1 LNHNV, CDR2 YYDKDF (reference sequence). The J segment lost 5 bases and the V segment lost 2 bases, leaving 4 bases of the junction unmatched. The CDR3 is made up of 16 amino acids. The CDR3 sequence is CATSRWDRGGTGELFF. CDR3 nucleotides: TGTGCCACCAGCAGATGGGACAGGGGGGGGACCGGGGAGCTGTTTTTT.

This clone was counted once. This chain uses TRBV7-8 with TRBJ2-7, with 11 bases identical to TRBD1. The CDR3 is 14 residues long. CDR1 is SGHVS, CDR2 FQNEAQ, per germline. The J segment lost 3 bases and the V segment lost 5 bases, leaving 3 bases of the junction unmatched. CDR3: CASSRGQGVYEQYF. The CDR3 region has the DNA TGTGCCAGCAGCAGGGGACAGGGGGTCTACGAGCAGTACTTC.

The chain combines TRBV9 with TRBJ2-1, with TRBD1 identical over 12 bases. This CDR3 is 15 amino acids long. The ends lost 4 bases at V and 8 bases at J; junction bases unmatched: 7. The germline gives CDR1 SGDLS, CDR2 YYNGEE. The CDR3 DNA follows: TGTGCCAGCAGCCCCAGGGACAGGGGGCGGGATGAGCAGTTCTTC. Translating gives CASSPRDRGRDEQFF. The variable domain in full, with the rest retrieved from reference TRBV9 and TRBJ2-1, is DSGVTQTPKHLITATGQRVTLRCSPRSGDLSVYWYQQSLDQGLQFLIQYYNGEERAKGNILERFSAQQFPDLHSELNLSSLELGDSALYFCASSPRDRGRDEQFFGPGTRLTVL.

The chain uses TRBV19 and TRBJ2-4; the D gene is possibly TRBD1 (6 bases). V was cut by 5 bases and J by 1 base, with 12 bases left in between. The germline CDR1 and CDR2 sequences are LNHDA and SQIVND (reference sequence). The CDR3 contains 15 residues. The CDR3 DNA is TGTGCCAGTAGTCAGGGGATACTGGCCAAAAACATTCAGTACTTC. Its translation is CASSQGILAKNIQYF. Using reference TRBV19 and TRBJ2-4 for the parts outside the CDR3, the full variable domain is DGGITQSPKYLFRKEGQNVTLSCEQNLNHDAMYWYRQDPGQGLRLIYYSQIVNDFQKGDIAEGYSVSREKKESFPLTVTSAQKNPTAFYLCASSQGILAKNIQYFGAGTRLSVL.

This clone was counted a few times. The CDR3 here is CASSISTGTEQYF. The CDR3 region has the DNA TGTGCCAGCAGCATTTCGACAGGGACCGAGCAGTACTTC. The J gene is TRBJ2-7, the V gene TRBV11-2; 7 bases fit TRBD1. This CDR3 is 13 amino acids long. V lost 5 bases and J lost 6; bases outside the gene matches: 7. Per the germline V gene, CDR1 is SGHAT and CDR2 is FQNNGV.

V usage is TRBV9 and J usage is TRBJ2-5; possibly TRBD2 for D (7 bases). Germline V lookup: CDR1 SGDLS, CDR2 YYNGEE. The ends were cut back, 0 bases at V and 3 bases at J, with 12 bases in the middle. The CDR3 covers 15 residues. The CDR3 loop is CASSVDEGGEETQYF. The CDR3 coding sequence is TGTGCCAGCAGCGTAGATGAAGGGGGGGAAGAGACCCAGTACTTC.

The V and J genes are TRBV7-9 and TRBJ1-5; TRBD1 agrees at 8 bases. CDR1 is SEHNR, CDR2 FQNEAQ, per germline (reference sequence). This CDR3 contains 19 residues. V lost 3 bases and J lost 3; bases outside the gene matches: 16. For the CDR3, the DNA is TGTGCCAGCAGCTTCGCCCCTAAGACAGGGGCAAGTTCCAATCAGCCCCAGCATTTT. The encoded protein is CASSFAPKTGASSNQPQHF. Variable domain in full (rest from reference TRBV7-9 and TRBJ1-5): DTGVSQNPRHKITKRGQNVTFRCDPISEHNRLYWYRQTLGQGPEFLTYFQNEAQLEKSRLLSDRFSAERPKGSFSTLEIQRTEQGDSAMYLCASSFAPKTGASSNQPQHFGDGTRLSIL.

The J gene is TRBJ2-5, the V gene TRBV4-3, with TRBD1 as a possible D gene (6 bases). V lost 3 bases, J lost 5 bases, and 22 bases lay in between. The CDR3 sequence is 17 residues long. Germline V gene data show CDR1 as LGHNA and CDR2 as YSLEER. This CDR3 is CASSQGHLGSGHETQYF. CDR3 DNA: TGCGCCAGCAGCCAGGGACATTTAGGGAGTGGGCATGAGACCCAGTACTTC.

This sequence joins TRBV27 and TRBJ2-1; 12 nucleotides match TRBD2. V was pared by 3 bases and J by 10 bases, with 10 bases of the junction left unmatched. The length of the CDR3 is 16 residues. The germline CDR1 and CDR2 sequences are MNHEY and SMNVEV (reference sequence). This chain's CDR3 is CASSFGTSGGTLEQFF. CDR3 DNA: TGTGCCAGCAGTTTCGGAACTAGCGGGGGGACCCTCGAGCAGTTCTTC.

To note about this clone: In the same sample, other DNA sequences code for this CDR3. V gene TRBV18 combines with J gene TRBJ1-6; D uncertain. CDR1 is KGHSH and CDR2 is LQKENI in the germline V gene. There are 13 residues in the CDR3. Trimming stripped 4 bases from V and 6 bases from J, with 7 bases between. The chain's CDR3 is CASSLGFNSPLHF. In DNA form, the CDR3 reads TGTGCCAGCTCACTCGGGTTTAATTCACCCCTCCACTTT.

The rearrangement uses TRBV28 and TRBJ1-1, with D unresolved. Looked up from germline, CDR1 is MDHEN and CDR2 is SYDVKM. CDR3 size: 12 residues. Trimming shortened V by 4 bases and J by 2 bases, and 5 bases separated the two germline ends. The DNA of the CDR3 is TGTGCCAGCAGTTACATAAACACTGAAGCTTTCTTT. Protein product: CASSYINTEAFF.

The J gene is TRBJ1-1, the V gene TRBV5-4; no definite D call. CDR3 length: 15 amino acids. The V gene's germline CDR1 is SGHNT and CDR2 YYREEE (reference sequence). The ends were cut back, 2 bases at V and 1 base at J, with 12 bases in the middle. The CDR3 bases are TGTGCCAGCAGCTTTCCCGGTAGTAGGAACACTGAAGCTTTCTTT. Amino acid sequence: CASSFPGSRNTEAFF.

V and J are TRBV5-1 and TRBJ2-3, with 9 positions matching TRBD2. CDR1 is SGHRS, CDR2 YFSETQ, per germline. J lost 0 bases, V lost 3 bases, and 5 bases had no gene match. The CDR3 has 16 residues. The CDR3 spells CASSSEAGGSTDTQYF. The DNA of the CDR3 is TGCGCCAGCAGCTCGGAAGCGGGAGGTAGCACAGATACGCAGTATTTT.

The chain has TRBV9 and TRBJ1-4; 8 bases map to TRBD1. Germline V gene lookup returns CDR1 SGDLS and CDR2 YYNGEE. CDR3 length: 16 residues. The J segment lost 2 bases and the V segment lost 0 bases, leaving 3 bases of the junction unmatched. The CDR3 coding sequence is TGTGCCAGCAGCGTAGGCCGGACAGGGACTAATGAAAAACTGTTTTTT. It yields the protein CASSVGRTGTNEKLFF.

The V gene is TRBV2, the J gene TRBJ2-7, with D perhaps matching TRBD1 (6 bases). The CDR3 is 17 amino acids. V was clipped by 6 bases and J by 2 bases, with 23 bases between them. Germline values: CDR1 SNHLY, CDR2 FYNNEI. The CDR3 bases are TGTGCCAGCAGACCGGGACATATGAGAGACTCGGCCTACGAGCAGTACTTC. This gives the protein CASRPGHMRDSAYEQYF.